This TCR beta chain stems from a study of shared clonotypes between healthy human individuals. General study results and limits: Among donors, the sharing of clonotypes was expected to be influenced by sequencing depth.

It was CD45RO-negative cells, positively selected for CCR7, that made up naive CD8 cells, with terminally differentiated effector memory CD45RA+ cells excluded. Generated by immunoSEQ multiplex PCR, the TCRdb table keeps only in-frame clones and is missing some. The sample has 760,000 or so clones; 90% to 97% are singletons. Remarks on this clone: The antigen is undetermined.

The specimen sequenced was naive CD8+ T cells sorted from blood. The source is a man aged 25 to 40 in good health.

This chain's CDR3 is CSVGGLADHTRLYNEQFF. As DNA, the CDR3 is TGCAGCGTTGGGGGACTAGCGGATCATACCCGCCTCTACAATGAGCAGTTCTTC. This chain joins TRBV29-1 and TRBJ2-1, with 11 bases that match TRBD2. In germline, CDR1 is SQVTM, CDR2 ANQGSEA. With 4 bases clipped from V and 3 bases from J, the junction kept 14 bases outside the gene matches. CDR3 length equals 18 residues.